One T cell receptor (beta chain) is described in this entry. Stated treatment: around 19 received Ad26.COV2.S at low or high dose, single or two shots; 5 received placebo; per-sample allocation not given. Each sample was drawn 63 days after the first injection (of vaccine or placebo). This entry is derived from a study of Ad26.COV2.S vaccination and SARS-CoV-2 variants. Trimming took 0 bases from V and 5 from J, leaving 19 bases between them. Per the germline V gene, CDR1 is MGHRA and CDR2 is YSYEKL. CDR3 length: 17 amino acids. TCRdb's copy holds only in-frame clones and misses some; the assay was immunoSEQ multiplex PCR. The data contain about 370,000 clones, approximately 91% of them singletons.

The chain couples TRBV4-1 to TRBJ1-2; TRBD1 is a possible D gene (6 bases). The sample consisted of peripheral blood, taken in a trial of Ad26.COV2.S vaccine versus placebo. The source of this sequence is a person between 18 and 65 years old who received the Ad26.COV2.S COVID-19 vaccine or a placebo. DNA for the CDR3: TGCGCCAGCAGCCAAGATGTGTCCGCGGGACAACTATATGGCTACACCTTC. It encodes CASSQDVSAGQLYGYTF.